What follows are 12 T cell receptor beta chains derived from one specimen sequenced in a study of T cells in Graves' hyperthyroidism and ophthalmopathy. RNA transcripts yielded amplified TCR beta CDR3 regions. The TCR CDR3 first-round RT-PCR relied on the HTBI primer set. TCRdb used MiXCR to reprocess the multiplex PCR reads, holding one entry per CDR3 protein. The sample holds 650,000 to 750,000 distinct CDR3 sequences, 12% to 15% seen once. Material: blood. The receptors shown here come from a woman younger than 35 with Graves' hyperthyroidism.

This clonotype has ten or more counts. The CDR3 sequence is CASSEQTQYF. In DNA form, the CDR3 reads TGTGCCAGCAGTGAACAGACCCAGTACTTC. This rearrangement joins TRBV2 to TRBJ2-5; the D is unclear. Germline CDR1 reads SNHLY; CDR2 reads FYNNEI. This CDR3 spans 10 amino acids. Trimming cost V 2 bases and J 6 bases, with 1 base left between them. Looking up the rest from reference TRBV2 and TRBJ2-5 gives the full variable domain: EPEVTQTPSHQVTQMGQEVILRCVPISNHLYFYWYRQILGQKVEFLVSFYNNEISEKSEIFDDQFSVERPDGSNFTLKIRSTKLEDSAMYFCASSEQTQYFGPGTRLLVL.

The table lists this clonotype with a few counts. One junction end disagrees with the germline gene, perhaps due to a read error. The V call is TRBV7-3, the J call TRBJ2-3; TRBD1 is a possible D gene (8 bases). The CDR3 covers 17 residues. Germline values: CDR1 SGHTA, CDR2 FQGTGA. The CDR3 nucleotides read TGTGCCAGCAGGTCGCGGGAGCAGGGGGCAAGCACAGATGCGCAGTATTTT. It codes for CASRSREQGASTDAQYF.

This clonotype was seen a few times. V usage is TRBV5-4 and J usage is TRBJ1-3; 7 nucleotides line up with TRBD1. Unmatched junction bases numbered 22, after V lost 4 bases and J lost 0 bases. The germline gives CDR1 SGHNT, CDR2 YYREEE (reference sequence). The CDR3 sequence is 21 residues long. CDR3 loop: CASSPNWGGQLDPRSGNTIYF. CDR3 bases: TGTGCCAGCAGCCCCAACTGGGGGGGACAGCTCGATCCCCGCTCTGGAAACACCATATATTTT. The complete variable domain, with remaining parts taken from reference TRBV5-4 and TRBJ1-3, reads ETGVTQSPTHLIKTRGQQVTLRCSSQSGHNTVSWYQQALGQGPQFIFQYYREEENGRGNFPPRFSGLQFPNYSSELNVNALELDDSALYLCASSPNWGGQLDPRSGNTIYFGEGSWLTVV.

Ten or more counts support this clonotype. The gene calls are TRBV7-8 and TRBJ2-6; no clear D gene. Trimming removed 0 bases at V and 4 bases at J, with 7 bases between. The CDR3 has 15 amino acids. CDR1 SGHVS and CDR2 FQNEAQ come from the germline V gene. CDR3 coding DNA: TGTGCCAGCAGCTTAGCATATGGGGGGGCCAACGTCCTGACTTTC. Encoded protein: CASSLAYGGANVLTF.

The V call is TRBV3-1, the J call TRBJ2-1; tentatively, D is TRBD2 (5 bases). The V gene's germline CDR1 is LGHDT and CDR2 YNNKEL (reference sequence). V lost 2 bases to trimming and J lost 0 bases, with 11 bases between them. The CDR3 extends over 16 amino acids. DNA for the CDR3: TGTGCCAGCAGCCAATCCGCCGGGAACTCCTACAATGAGCAGTTCTTC. It codes for CASSQSAGNSYNEQFF.

The chain links TRBV19 to TRBJ2-7, with 7 bases identical to TRBD1. V was clipped by 5 bases and J by 1 base; unmatched bases: 8. This CDR3 has 15 amino acids. Germline V gene data show CDR1 as LNHDA and CDR2 as SQIVND (reference sequence). CDR3 loop: CASSSRDRRSYEQYF. In DNA, the CDR3 is TGTGCCAGTAGTTCCCGGGACAGAAGATCCTACGAGCAGTACTTC.

The rearrangement uses TRBV30 and TRBJ1-1, with a weak D call TRBD1 (6 bases). From germline, CDR1 is GTSNPN and CDR2 SVGIG (reference sequence). The CDR3 spans 15 residues. V was cut by 4 bases and J by 0 bases, with 15 bases left in between. The CDR3 nucleotides are TGTGCCTGGATCCCCCAGGGGAGTTTGAACACTGAAGCTTTCTTT. Translated, it gives CAWIPQGSLNTEAFF.

This clonotype was found many times. This sequence joins TRBV20-1 and TRBJ2-7; 7 positions match TRBD1. Germline-derived CDR1 and CDR2 are DFQATT and SNEGSKA (reference sequence). Losses at the gene ends were 0 bases for V and 3 bases for J; bases not matched to a gene: 8. The CDR3 runs to 15 residues. The CDR3 region has the DNA TGCAGTGCTAGAGATAGGACAGGACGGGGCTACGAGCAGTACTTC. The encoded protein is CSARDRTGRGYEQYF.

The rearrangement uses TRBV29-1 and TRBJ2-7; TRBD1 aligns across 7 bases. CDR3 size: 12 residues. Germline V lookup: CDR1 SQVTM, CDR2 ANQGSEA. The ends lost 6 bases at V and 3 bases at J; junction bases unmatched: 5. CDR3 residues: CSVSQGNYEQYF. The CDR3 coding sequence is TGCAGCGTGTCACAGGGGAACTACGAGCAGTACTTC.

This clonotype came up many times. J is TRBJ2-3 and V is TRBV2; D may be TRBD2 (5 bases). The CDR3 totals 15 residues. With 4 bases removed from V and 10 bases from J, the gap between germline ends came to 21 bases. Germline CDR1 and CDR2: SNHLY and FYNNEI. CDR3 in amino acids: CASSGGWEFIPPQYF. For the CDR3, the DNA is TGTGCCAGCAGTGGTGGGTGGGAGTTCATCCCCCCGCAGTATTTT.

The J gene is TRBJ1-5, the V gene TRBV6-2 or TRBV6-3, with 9 bases matching TRBD1. J was trimmed by 3 bases and V by 2 bases; bases with no gene match: 8. Germline loops: CDR1 MNHEY, CDR2 SVGEGT. The CDR3 covers 17 residues. This CDR3 is CASSYEGTGPANQPQHF. The CDR3 coding sequence is TGTGCCAGCAGTTACGAGGGGACAGGGCCCGCCAATCAGCCCCAGCATTTT.

The chain links TRBV28 to TRBJ1-5, with TRBD1 as a possible D gene (5 bases). The CDR3 runs 14 residues. The germline CDR1 and CDR2 sequences are MDHEN and SYDVKM. V dropped 6 bases and J dropped 7 bases, with 16 bases sitting between them. For the CDR3, the DNA is TGTGCCAGCAGCCTCCTCCGGGGGGTACAGCCCCAGCATTTT. Translated, it gives CASSLLRGVQPQHF.